This T cell receptor beta chain was retrieved from a study of T cells after yellow fever vaccination. This CDR3 contains 14 residues. The V end lost 6 bases, the J end lost 6 bases, and 16 bases lay between the germline ends. TCRdb processed the 5' RACE reads anew with MiXCR; each CDR3 protein has one entry. In the table there are 450,000 to 550,000 distinct CDR3 sequences, around a fifth of which are singletons. The chain employs TRBV12-3 or TRBV12-4 and TRBJ2-3; no firm D call. This TCR derives from a man between 18 and 35 years old who received the YFV17D yellow fever vaccine. The specimen was PBMCs, collected about 21 days after the first yellow fever vaccination. The CDR3 region has the DNA TGTGCCAGCAGACCCCAAGACCTTCCCGATACGCAGTATTTT. Translated: CASRPQDLPDTQYF.